These T cell receptor beta chains were read from a single sample in a study of CD8 T cells in Susac syndrome. A single record per CDR3 protein comes from TCRdb applying MiXCR to the immunoSEQ multiplex PCR reads. The sample shows under 110,000 distinct CDR3 sequences, roughly 95% of them seen only once. Sequencing used CD8+ T cells from PBMCs. The source of these receptors is a human donor with Susac syndrome. The CDR3 runs from the conserved cysteine through the conserved F or W. Fields, in order: D gene, J gene, V gene, clone size, CDR3 DNA, CDR3 protein. D genes are given only for firm matches. Size tells how often a clone was seen (once, few, many) or the class of an expanded clone, and some rows leave it out.

NA | TRBJ2-2 | TRBV9 | NA | TGTGCCAGCAGGGGCGACAGCACCGGGGAGCTGTTTTTT | CASRGDSTGELFF
NA | TRBJ1-1 | TRBV25-1 | NA | TGTGCGGGGACTGAAGCTTTCTTT | CAGTEAFF
NA | TRBJ2-5 | TRBV25-1 | NA | TGTGCCAGCAGTGATTCCATGATCCAGTACTTC | CASSDSMIQYF
TRBD2 | TRBJ2-7 | TRBV7-6 | NA | TGTGCCAGCAGCGAAGCGGGGGCCGAGCAGTACTTC | CASSEAGAEQYF
NA | TRBJ1-2 | TRBV14 | NA | TGTGCCAGCAGCCAAGATCGTCGCGGAACCTACTATGGCTACACCTTC | CASSQDRRGTYYGYTF
TRBD1 | TRBJ2-1 | TRBV27 | NA | TGTGCCAGCAGTTTAGGGACAGCCTACAATGAGCAGTTCTTC | CASSLGTAYNEQFF
NA | TRBJ2-7 | TRBV12-3/TRBV12-4 | NA | TGTGCCAGCAGTTTGGGCAGGGGAAACGAGCAGTACTTC | CASSLGRGNEQYF
NA | TRBJ2-3 | TRBV27 | NA | TGTGCCAGCAGTCCCGACTTTACCGCGGATACGCAGTATTTT | CASSPDFTADTQYF
TRBD2 | TRBJ2-3 | TRBV5-4 | NA | TGTGCCAGCAGCTCTCCCGACCGTCGTAGCGGGGGAATAGATACGCAGTATTTT | CASSSPDRRSGGIDTQYF
NA | TRBJ1-1 | TRBV9 | NA | TGTGCCAGCAGCGCAGGGCCGACCTCGAACACTGAAGCTTTCTTT | CASSAGPTSNTEAFF
NA | TRBJ2-7 | TRBV27 | few | TGTGCCAGCAGTTTATCGGGGCGCGAGCAGTACTTC | CASSLSGREQYF
TRBD2 | TRBJ2-3 | TRBV7-6 | NA | TGTGCCAGCAACCCGGGGGGGCCCGCAGATACGCAGTATTTT | CASNPGGPADTQYF
TRBD1 | TRBJ2-7 | TRBV20-1 | NA | TGCAGTGCTAGGGGACAGCTCCTCTCCTACGAGCAGTACTTC | CSARGQLLSYEQYF
NA | TRBJ2-1 | TRBV6-5 | once | TGTGCCAGCCTCCCCGCCGGTGCATCCTACAATGAGCAGTTCTTC | CASLPAGASYNEQFF
NA | TRBJ2-1 | TRBV12-5 | NA | TGTGCTAGTGGTTTGGTACCGACCGAGCAGTTCTTC | CASGLVPTEQFF
NA | TRBJ2-7 | TRBV29-1 | NA | TGCAGCGTTCAAAGGGACCCGGGATCCTACGAGCAGTACTTC | CSVQRDPGSYEQYF
NA | TRBJ1-2 | TRBV9 | NA | TGTGCCAGCAGCGTAGAGAAGGTGGTGGTGGACTATGGCTACACCTTC | CASSVEKVVVDYGYTF
NA | TRBJ2-7 | TRBV12-3/TRBV12-4 | once | TGTGCCAGCAGTTTAGGGCTCAACTACGAGCAGTACTTC | CASSLGLNYEQYF
TRBD1 | TRBJ2-1 | TRBV7-9 | NA | TGTGCCAGCAGCTTAATGGACAGGGGGGTGAATGAGCAGTTCTTC | CASSLMDRGVNEQFF
NA | TRBJ1-5 | TRBV20-1 | NA | TGCAGTGCTAGAGAGTCAGGGGTCAATCAGCCCCAGCATTTT | CSARESGVNQPQHF
TRBD2 | TRBJ2-7 | TRBV7-2 | NA | TGTGCCAGCAGCCCTAGCGGGGGGGCTTACTTC | CASSPSGGAYF
NA | TRBJ1-2 | TRBV12-3/TRBV12-4 | NA | TGTGCCAGCAGTTTAGGGCATGGGCCCTATGGCTACACCTTC | CASSLGHGPYGYTF
NA | TRBJ2-7 | TRBV20-1 | NA | TGCAGTGTGGGGGAGCAGTACTTC | CSVGEQYF
NA | TRBJ2-5 | TRBV7-9 | NA | TGTGCCAGCAGCTTAGACTCCTCCCAAGAGACCCAGTACTTC | CASSLDSSQETQYF
TRBD2 | TRBJ2-5 | TRBV6-5 | NA | TGTGCCAGCAGTTACCGTGAGCGGGGCTTTGAGACCCAGTACTTC | CASSYRERGFETQYF
NA | TRBJ2-5 | TRBV23-1 | NA | TGCGCCAGCAGTAGAAGGGAACAAGAGACCCAGTACTTC | CASSRREQETQYF
NA | TRBJ1-1 | TRBV9 | NA | TGTGCCAGCAGCGTAGGGGGGGGAGAGAACACTGAAGCTTTCTTT | CASSVGGGENTEAFF
NA | TRBJ1-5 | TRBV12-3/TRBV12-4 | NA | TGTGCCAGCAGTTGGGACGCCAATCAGCCCCAGCATTTT | CASSWDANQPQHF
NA | TRBJ2-7 | TRBV7-8 | NA | TGTGCCAGCACATGGACAACAGGCTCCTACGAGCAGTACTTC | CASTWTTGSYEQYF
NA | TRBJ1-5 | TRBV5-1 | NA | TGCGCCAGCAGCTTGGCGGGGGGACCGAATCAGCCCCAGCATTTT | CASSLAGGPNQPQHF
NA | TRBJ2-2 | TRBV9 | NA | TGTGCCAGCAGCGTAGCTCTCACGGTGAACACCGGGGAGCTGTTTTTT | CASSVALTVNTGELFF
NA | TRBJ2-3 | TRBV7-8 | NA | TGTGCCAGCATCCTCGACCTTGACGGCACAGATACGCAGTATTTT | CASILDLDGTDTQYF
NA | TRBJ1-1 | TRBV4-3 | NA | TGCGCCAGCAGCCAAGATGTCGGGGCTGGCACTGAAGCTTTCTTT | CASSQDVGAGTEAFF
NA | TRBJ2-7 | TRBV27 | NA | TGTGCCAGCAGTCCACATGAGGCGGGATACGAGCAGTACTTC | CASSPHEAGYEQYF
NA | TRBJ2-3 | TRBV7-8 | NA | TGTGCCAGCACCCTACCCGGAGATACGCAGTATTTT | CASTLPGDTQYF
NA | TRBJ2-1 | TRBV7-3 | NA | TGTGCCAGCAGCTTAACAGGGGCAGCCAATGAGCAGTTCTTC | CASSLTGAANEQFF
NA | TRBJ2-3 | TRBV7-9 | NA | TGTGCCAGCAGCAATGATGGAGATCCCACAGATACGCAGTATTTT | CASSNDGDPTDTQYF
NA | TRBJ2-1 | TRBV4-1 | few | TGTGCCAGCAGCCAAGGTTCCTACAATGAGCAGTTCTTC | CASSQGSYNEQFF
NA | TRBJ2-1 | TRBV19 | NA | TGTGCCAGTAGTATCCTTAGCTCCTACAATGAGCAGTTCTTC | CASSILSSYNEQFF
NA | TRBJ1-1 | TRBV19 | NA | TGTGCCAGTAGTATATTTGGGGTGTCTGAAGCTTTCTTT | CASSIFGVSEAFF
NA | TRBJ2-3 | TRBV20-1 | NA | TGCAGTGCTAGAGATCGGGTTAGGACGCGGGCCTATGATAGGCAGTATTTT | CSARDRVRTRAYDRQYF